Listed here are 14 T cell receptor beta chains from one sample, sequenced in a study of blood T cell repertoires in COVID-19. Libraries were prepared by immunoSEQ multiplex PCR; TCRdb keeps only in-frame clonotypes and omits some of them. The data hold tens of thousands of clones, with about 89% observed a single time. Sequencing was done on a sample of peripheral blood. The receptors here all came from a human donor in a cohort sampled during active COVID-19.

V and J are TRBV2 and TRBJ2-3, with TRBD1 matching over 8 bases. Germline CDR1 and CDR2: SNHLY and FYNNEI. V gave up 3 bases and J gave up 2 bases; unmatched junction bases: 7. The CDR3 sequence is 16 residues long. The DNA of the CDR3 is TGTGCCAGCAGTGAGGCAGGGGGCATTACCACAGATACGCAGTATTTT. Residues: CASSEAGGITTDTQYF.

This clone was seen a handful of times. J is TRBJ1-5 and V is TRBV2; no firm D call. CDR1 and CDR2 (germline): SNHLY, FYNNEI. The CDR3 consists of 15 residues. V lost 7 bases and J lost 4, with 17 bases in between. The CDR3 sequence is CASTRNGPFNQPQHF. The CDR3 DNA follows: TGTGCCAGCACCCGGAATGGGCCCTTTAATCAGCCCCAGCATTTT.

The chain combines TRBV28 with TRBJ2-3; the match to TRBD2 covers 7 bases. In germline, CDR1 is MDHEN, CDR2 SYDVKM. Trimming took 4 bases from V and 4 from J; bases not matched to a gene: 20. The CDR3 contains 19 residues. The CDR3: CASSSSLKGRAPGADTQYF. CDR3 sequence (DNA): TGTGCCAGCAGTTCCAGCCTCAAGGGGAGGGCCCCGGGCGCAGATACGCAGTATTTT.

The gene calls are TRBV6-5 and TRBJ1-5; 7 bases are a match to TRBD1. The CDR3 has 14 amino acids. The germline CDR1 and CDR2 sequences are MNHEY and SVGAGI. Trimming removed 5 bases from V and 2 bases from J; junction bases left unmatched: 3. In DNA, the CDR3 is TGTGCCAGCAGTACACAGGGGCGCAATCAGCCCCAGCATTTT. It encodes CASSTQGRNQPQHF.

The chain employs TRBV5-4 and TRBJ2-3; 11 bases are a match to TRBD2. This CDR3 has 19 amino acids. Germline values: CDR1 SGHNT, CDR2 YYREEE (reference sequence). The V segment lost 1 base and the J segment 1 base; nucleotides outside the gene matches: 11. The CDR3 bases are TGTGCCAGCAGCTTGTCTCTAGCGGGAGGTCTGATAGGCACAGATACGCAGTATTTT. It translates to CASSLSLAGGLIGTDTQYF.

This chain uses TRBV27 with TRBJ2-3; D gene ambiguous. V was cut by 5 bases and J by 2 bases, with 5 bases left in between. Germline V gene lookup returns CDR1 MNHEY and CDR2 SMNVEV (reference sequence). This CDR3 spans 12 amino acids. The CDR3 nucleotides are TGTGCCAGCAGTCTTCTCACAGATACGCAGTATTTT. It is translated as CASSLLTDTQYF.

Here the CDR3 DNA reads TGCGCCAGCAGCCAAGGTCCGACTAGGGGATACCGGGAGCTGTTTTTT. This gives the protein CASSQGPTRGYRELFF. J is TRBJ2-2 and V is TRBV4-1, with D possibly TRBD2 on 6 matching bases. The V gene lost 1 base and the J gene lost 9 bases, with 18 bases spanning the gap. There are 16 residues in the CDR3. The germline V gene has CDR1 MGHRA and CDR2 YSYEKL.

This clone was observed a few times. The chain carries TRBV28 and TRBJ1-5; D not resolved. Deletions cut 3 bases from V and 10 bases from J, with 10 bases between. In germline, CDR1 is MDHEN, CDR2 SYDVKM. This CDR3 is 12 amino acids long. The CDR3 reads CASSLESGPQHF. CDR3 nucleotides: TGTGCCAGCAGTTTGGAGTCCGGTCCCCAGCATTTT.

The CDR3 sequence is CSVRSGGHYGYTF. In DNA, the CDR3 is TGCAGCGTTAGGAGTGGGGGCCACTATGGCTACACCTTC. This chain uses TRBV29-1 with TRBJ1-2, with a tentative D call TRBD1 (6 bases). This CDR3 is 13 amino acids long. V shed 5 bases and J shed 3 bases, with 13 bases lying between them. Germline CDR1 and CDR2: SQVTM and ANQGSEA. The entire variable domain, with the rest obtained from reference TRBV29-1 and TRBJ1-2, is as follows: SAVISQKPSRDICQRGTSLTIQCQVDSQVTMMFWYRQQPGQSLTLIATANQGSEATYESGFVIDKFPISRPNLTFSTLTVSNMSPEDSSIYLCSVRSGGHYGYTFGSGTRLTVV.

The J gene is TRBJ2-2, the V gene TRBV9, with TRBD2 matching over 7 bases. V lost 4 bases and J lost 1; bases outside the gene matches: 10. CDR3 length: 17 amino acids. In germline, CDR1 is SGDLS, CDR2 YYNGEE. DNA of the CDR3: TGTGCCAGCAGCTTAAGGACTAGGGCGAAGAACACCGGGGAGCTGTTTTTT. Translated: CASSLRTRAKNTGELFF.

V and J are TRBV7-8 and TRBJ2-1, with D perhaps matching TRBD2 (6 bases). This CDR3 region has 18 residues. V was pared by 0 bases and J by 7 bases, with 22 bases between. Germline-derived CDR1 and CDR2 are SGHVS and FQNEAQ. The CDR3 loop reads CASSLALMAGRFWNEQFF. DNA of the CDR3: TGTGCCAGCAGCTTAGCGCTAATGGCAGGGAGGTTTTGGAATGAGCAGTTCTTC.

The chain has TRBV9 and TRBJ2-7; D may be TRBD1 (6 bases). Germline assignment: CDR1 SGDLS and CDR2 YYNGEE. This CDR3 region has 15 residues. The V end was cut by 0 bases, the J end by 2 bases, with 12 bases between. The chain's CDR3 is CASSVADRPTYEQYF. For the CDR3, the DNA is TGTGCCAGCAGCGTAGCCGACAGGCCTACCTACGAGCAGTACTTC.

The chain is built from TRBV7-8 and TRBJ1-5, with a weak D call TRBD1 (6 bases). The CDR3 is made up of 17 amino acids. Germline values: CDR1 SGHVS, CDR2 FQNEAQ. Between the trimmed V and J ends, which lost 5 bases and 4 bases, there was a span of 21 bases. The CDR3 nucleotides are TGTGCCAGCAGCCTCGACAGGATAAGGCACCGGAATCAGCCCCAGCATTTT. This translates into CASSLDRIRHRNQPQHF.

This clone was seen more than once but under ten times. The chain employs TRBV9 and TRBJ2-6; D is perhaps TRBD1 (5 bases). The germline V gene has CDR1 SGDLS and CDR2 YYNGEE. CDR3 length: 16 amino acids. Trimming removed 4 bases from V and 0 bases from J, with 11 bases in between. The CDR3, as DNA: TGTGCCAGCAGCAGTGACAGAAGCTCTGGGGCCAACGTCCTGACTTTC. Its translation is CASSSDRSSGANVLTF. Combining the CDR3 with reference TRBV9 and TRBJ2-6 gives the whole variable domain DSGVTQTPKHLITATGQRVTLRCSPRSGDLSVYWYQQSLDQGLQFLIQYYNGEERAKGNILERFSAQQFPDLHSELNLSSLELGDSALYFCASSSDRSSGANVLTFGAGSRLTVL.